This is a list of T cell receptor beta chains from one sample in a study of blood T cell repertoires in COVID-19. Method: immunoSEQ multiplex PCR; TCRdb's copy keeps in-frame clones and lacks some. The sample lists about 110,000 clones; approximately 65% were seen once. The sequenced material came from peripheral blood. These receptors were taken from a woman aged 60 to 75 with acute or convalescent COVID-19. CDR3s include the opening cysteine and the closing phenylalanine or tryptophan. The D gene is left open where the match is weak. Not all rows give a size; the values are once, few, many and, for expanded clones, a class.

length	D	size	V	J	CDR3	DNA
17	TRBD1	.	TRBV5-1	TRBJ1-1	CASSLVGTGVGRTEAFF	TGCGCCAGCAGCTTGGTTGGGACAGGGGTAGGGAGAACTGAAGCTTTCTTT
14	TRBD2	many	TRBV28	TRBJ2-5	CASSGTSAPETQYF	TGTGCCAGCAGTGGGACTAGCGCCCCAGAGACCCAGTACTTC
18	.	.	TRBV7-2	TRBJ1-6	CASSLSGQLISYNSPLHF	TGTGCCAGCAGCCTCTCCGGACAGCTAATCTCCTATAATTCACCCCTCCACTTT
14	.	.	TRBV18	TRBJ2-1	CASSKDKSYNEQFF	TGTGCCAGCTCAAAAGACAAATCCTACAATGAGCAGTTCTTC
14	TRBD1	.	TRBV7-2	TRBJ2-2	CASRTGILTGELFF	TGTGCCAGCAGGACAGGGATCCTCACCGGGGAGCTGTTTTTT
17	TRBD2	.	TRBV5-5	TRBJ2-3	CASSLDVAGAQTDTQYF	TGTGCCAGCAGCTTGGACGTAGCGGGGGCCCAAACAGATACGCAGTATTTT
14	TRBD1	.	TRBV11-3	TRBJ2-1	CASSSRGQYNEQFF	TGTGCCAGCAGCTCGAGGGGGCAGTACAATGAGCAGTTCTTC
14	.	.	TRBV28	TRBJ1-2	CASSLGSGNYGYTF	TGTGCCAGCAGTTTGGGTTCCGGGAACTATGGCTACACCTTC
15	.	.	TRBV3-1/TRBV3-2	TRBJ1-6	CASSQSVNPNSPLHF	TGTGCCAGCAGCCAAAGCGTCAACCCTAATTCACCCCTCCACTTT
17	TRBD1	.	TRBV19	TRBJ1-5	CASKGQGGSYSNQPQHF	TGTGCCAGTAAGGGACAGGGGGGATCCTATAGCAATCAGCCCCAGCATTTT
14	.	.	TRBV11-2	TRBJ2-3	CASSLTRDRDTQYF	TGTGCCAGCAGCCTCACCCGAGACAGAGATACGCAGTATTTT
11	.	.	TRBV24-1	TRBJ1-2	CATSAGYGYTF	TGTGCCACCAGTGCGGGATATGGCTACACCTTC
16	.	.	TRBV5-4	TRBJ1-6	CASSLAGDPYNSPLHF	TGTGCCAGCAGCTTGGCAGGGGATCCATATAATTCACCCCTCCACTTT
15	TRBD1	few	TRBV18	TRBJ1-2	CASSPARDRLGGYTF	TGTGCCAGCTCTCCCGCGCGGGACAGGTTGGGAGGCTACACCTTC
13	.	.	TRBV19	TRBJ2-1	CASRKVPGNEQFF	TGTGCCAGCAGAAAAGTCCCGGGCAATGAGCAGTTCTTC
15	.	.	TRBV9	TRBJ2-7	CASSVTGLRTYEQYF	TGTGCCAGCAGCGTGACAGGACTGAGAACCTACGAGCAGTACTTC
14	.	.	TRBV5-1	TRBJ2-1	CASSVVPDNNEQFF	TGCGCCAGCAGCGTCGTCCCCGACAATAATGAGCAGTTCTTC
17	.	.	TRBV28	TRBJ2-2	CASSSRRQARNTGELFF	TGTGCCAGCAGTTCTCGTAGACAGGCCCGAAACACCGGGGAGCTGTTTTTT
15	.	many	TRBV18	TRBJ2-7	CASSPPRTVVNEQYF	TGTGCCAGCTCACCACCCAGGACAGTCGTGAACGAGCAGTACTTC
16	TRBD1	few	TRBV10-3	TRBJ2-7	CAISGSGQGLSYEQYF	TGTGCCATCAGCGGATCGGGACAGGGTTTGAGCTACGAGCAGTACTTC
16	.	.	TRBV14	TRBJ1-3	CASSRGTLLSGNTIYF	TGTGCCAGCAGCCGAGGGACATTACTGTCTGGAAACACCATATATTTT
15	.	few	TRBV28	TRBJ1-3	CASTEDNNSGNTIYF	TGTGCCAGCACCGAAGACAATAACTCTGGAAACACCATATATTTT
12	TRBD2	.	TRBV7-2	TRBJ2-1	CASSLGGGAGFF	TGTGCCAGCAGCTTAGGCGGGGGGGCCGGGTTCTTC
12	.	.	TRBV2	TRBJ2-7	CASSEGGYEQYF	TGTGCCAGCAGTGAGGGAGGATACGAGCAGTACTTC
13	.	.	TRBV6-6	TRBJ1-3	CASAGSSGNTIYF	TGTGCCAGCGCGGGTAGCTCTGGAAACACCATATATTTT
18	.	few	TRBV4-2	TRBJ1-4	CASSQDPPGVGNNEKLFF	TGTGCCAGCAGCCAAGATCCCCCAGGGGTTGGCAATAATGAAAAACTGTTTTTT
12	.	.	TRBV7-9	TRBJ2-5	CASSLNIETQYF	TGTGCCAGCAGCTTAAATATAGAGACCCAGTACTTC
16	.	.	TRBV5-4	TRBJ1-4	CASSFLATATNEKLFF	TGTGCCAGCAGCTTTCTTGCTACTGCAACTAATGAAAAACTGTTTTTT
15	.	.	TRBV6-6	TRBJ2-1	CALGEVKSSYNEQFF	TGTGCCCTAGGGGAGGTTAAGAGCTCCTACAATGAGCAGTTCTTC
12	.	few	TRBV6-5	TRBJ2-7	CASRKATYEQYF	TGTGCCAGCAGGAAAGCAACCTACGAGCAGTACTTC
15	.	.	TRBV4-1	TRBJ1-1	CASRTTGTLNTEAFF	TGCGCCAGCAGGACCACCGGGACACTGAACACTGAAGCTTTCTTT
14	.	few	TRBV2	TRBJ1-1	CASSVGGVGTEAFF	TGTGCCAGCAGTGTCGGAGGGGTCGGGACTGAAGCTTTCTTT
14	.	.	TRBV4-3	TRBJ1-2	CASSQDAGQGGYTF	TGCGCCAGCAGCCAAGATGCCGGCCAGGGAGGCTACACCTTC
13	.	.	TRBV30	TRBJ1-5	CAWARDTNQPQHF	TGTGCCTGGGCCCGGGACACCAATCAGCCCCAGCATTTT
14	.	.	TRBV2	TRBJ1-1	CASSQTEWNTEAFF	TGTGCCAGCAGTCAGACAGAGTGGAACACTGAAGCTTTCTTT
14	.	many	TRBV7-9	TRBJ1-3	CASSLRGSGNTIYF	TGTGCCAGCAGCTTACGAGGCTCTGGAAACACCATATATTTT
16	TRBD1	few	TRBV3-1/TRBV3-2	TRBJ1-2	CASSQVGTGRGYGYTF	TGTGCCAGCAGCCAAGTTGGGACAGGGCGAGGGTATGGCTACACCTTC
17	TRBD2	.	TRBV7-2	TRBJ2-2	CASSAGLAGIYTGELFF	TGTGCCAGCAGCGCAGGACTAGCGGGGATATACACCGGGGAGCTGTTTTTT
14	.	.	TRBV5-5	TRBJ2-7	CASSLKGVGYEQYF	TGTGCCAGCAGCTTGAAAGGGGTTGGATACGAGCAGTACTTC
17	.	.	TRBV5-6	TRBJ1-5	CASSSLGGRYRDQPQHF	TGTGCCAGCAGCTCCCTTGGGGGGAGGTACAGAGATCAGCCCCAGCATTTT
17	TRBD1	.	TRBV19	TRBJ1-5	CASSTLSTGLSNQPQHF	TGTGCCAGTAGTACTTTATCGACAGGGTTGAGCAATCAGCCCCAGCATTTT
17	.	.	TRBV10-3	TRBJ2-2	CAIRTRTAREGTGELFF	TGTGCCATCAGAACACGGACAGCCAGAGAGGGAACCGGGGAGCTGTTTTTT
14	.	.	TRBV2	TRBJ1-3	CASSPTVSRNTIYF	TGTGCCAGCAGTCCGACAGTATCAAGGAACACCATATATTTT
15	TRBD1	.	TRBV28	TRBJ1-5	CASSLNRGSNQPQHF	TGTGCCAGCAGTTTAAACAGGGGAAGCAATCAGCCCCAGCATTTT
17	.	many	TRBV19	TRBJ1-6	CASNRKVGGMMRSPLHF	TGTGCCAGTAACAGAAAGGTCGGAGGGATGATGCGCTCACCCCTCCACTTT
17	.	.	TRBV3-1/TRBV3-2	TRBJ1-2	CASSQGSRVRQNYGYTF	TGTGCCAGCAGCCAGGGGTCGAGGGTCAGGCAGAACTATGGCTACACCTTC
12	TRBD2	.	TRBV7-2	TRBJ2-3	CASSPGRDTQYF	TGTGCCAGCAGCCCCGGGAGGGATACGCAGTATTTT
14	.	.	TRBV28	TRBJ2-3	CASGQQGTIDTQYF	TGTGCCAGCGGACAGCAGGGGACAATAGATACGCAGTATTTT
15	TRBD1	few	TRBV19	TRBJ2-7	CATSPGQRLTYEQYF	TGTGCCACCAGCCCGGGACAGCGACTGACCTACGAGCAGTACTTC
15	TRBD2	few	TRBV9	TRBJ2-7	CASSVSSGGSYEQYF	TGTGCCAGCAGCGTATCCAGCGGGGGATCATACGAGCAGTACTTC